This TCR beta chain was captured by sequencing in a study of cytomegalovirus exposure and HLA in healthy donors. General study points: Later analysis identified some 16,000 TCR beta sequences associated with HLA alleles, using a false discovery rate threshold of 0.05.

With 60 Vbeta and 13 Jbeta primers, the PCR was carried out. The assay was immunoSEQ multiplex PCR, and TCRdb's table has in-frame clones only and misses some. This table has about 180,000 clones, 76% appearing once. With V trimmed by 1 base and J by 5 bases, 3 bases remained unmatched. The CDR3 consists of 15 residues. Germline lookup yields CDR1 SGDLS and CDR2 YYNGEE. All the people who gave samples were healthy bone marrow donors. This clone was seen a few times. Its target is unknown. This receptor was obtained from a man between 18 and 35 years old in good health and CMV-seronegative. J is TRBJ2-2 and V is TRBV9; 9 bases map to TRBD2. Specimen: PBMCs. DNA for the CDR3: TGTGCCAGCAGCGTAAGCGGGAGGTGGACCGGGGAGCTGTTTTTT. This gives the protein CASSVSGRWTGELFF.